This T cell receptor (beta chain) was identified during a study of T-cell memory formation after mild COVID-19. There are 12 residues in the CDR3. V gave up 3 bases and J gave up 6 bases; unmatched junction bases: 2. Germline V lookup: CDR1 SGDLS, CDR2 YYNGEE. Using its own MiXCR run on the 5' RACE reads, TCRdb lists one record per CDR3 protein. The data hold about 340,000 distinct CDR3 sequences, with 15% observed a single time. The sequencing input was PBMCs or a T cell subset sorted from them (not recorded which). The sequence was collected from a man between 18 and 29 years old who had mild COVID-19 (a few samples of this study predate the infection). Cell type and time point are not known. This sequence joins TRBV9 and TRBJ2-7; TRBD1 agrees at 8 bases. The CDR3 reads CASSAGQGEQYF. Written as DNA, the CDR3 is TGTGCCAGCAGCGCCGGACAGGGCGAGCAGTACTTC.